This T cell receptor beta chain was identified during a study of blood T cell repertoires in COVID-19. Across the whole study: Specimens from acute and convalescent COVID-19 originated in the United States, Italy and Spain. The cDNA or gDNA used as material had been derived from T cells, B-cell-depleted T cells, or PBMCs.

The germline V gene has CDR1 GTSNPN and CDR2 SVGIG (reference sequence). This CDR3 region has 15 residues. Trimming at V came to 2 bases and at J to 5 bases, leaving 10 bases not matched to a gene. As processed by the authors: Quantification of nucleated cells was approximated via reference gene primer amplification. Clones were read by immunoSEQ multiplex PCR, and TCRdb kept only the in-frame ones, dropping some. V, J and clone size are taken as reported in that table, and D and trimming were inferred from the DNA itself. The repertoire holds 150,000 to 200,000 clones, with 87% as singletons. This sequence was found in a woman aged 45-60 years with acute or convalescent COVID-19. The V call is TRBV30, the J call TRBJ2-5; 8 bases align to TRBD2. Source material: peripheral blood. In DNA, the CDR3 is TGTGCCTGGAGTACCCCGGGGGGGCGACGGGAGACCCAGTACTTC. It is translated as CAWSTPGGRRETQYF.